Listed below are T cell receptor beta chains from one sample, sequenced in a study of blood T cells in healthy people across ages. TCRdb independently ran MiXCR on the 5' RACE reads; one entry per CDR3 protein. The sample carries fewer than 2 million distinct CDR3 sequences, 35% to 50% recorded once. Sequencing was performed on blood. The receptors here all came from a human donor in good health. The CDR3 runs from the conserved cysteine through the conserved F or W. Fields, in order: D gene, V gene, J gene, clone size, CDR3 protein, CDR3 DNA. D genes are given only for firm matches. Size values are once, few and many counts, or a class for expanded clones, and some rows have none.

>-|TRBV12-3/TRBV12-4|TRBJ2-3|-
CASSFGAPTSTDTQYF
TGTGCCAGCAGTTTTGGGGCCCCCACAAGCACAGATACGCAGTATTTT
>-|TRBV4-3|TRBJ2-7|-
CASGQQPLGKTYEQYF
TGCGCCAGCGGCCAGCAACCGTTAGGGAAAACCTACGAGCAGTACTTC
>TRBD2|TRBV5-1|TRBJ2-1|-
CASSLETSGAREQFF
TGCGCCAGCAGCTTGGAGACTAGCGGGGCTCGTGAGCAGTTCTTC
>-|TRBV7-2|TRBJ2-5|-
CASSLRSRTQLQETQYF
TGTGCCAGCAGCTTAAGGTCCCGGACTCAGCTCCAAGAGACCCAGTACTTC
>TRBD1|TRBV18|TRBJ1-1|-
CASSRDRGAEAFF
TGTGCCAGCTCACGCGACAGGGGGGCTGAAGCTTTCTTT
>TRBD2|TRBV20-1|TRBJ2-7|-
CSAGGLAGNNEQYF
TGCAGTGCTGGCGGACTAGCGGGGAACAATGAGCAGTACTTC
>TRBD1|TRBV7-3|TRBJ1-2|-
CASNPSPGQLYGYTF
TGTGCCAGCAACCCGAGCCCGGGACAGCTCTATGGCTACACCTTC
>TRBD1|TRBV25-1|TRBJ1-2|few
CASSDSPDRGQGYTF
TGTGCCAGCAGTGACTCCCCGGACAGGGGGCAAGGCTACACCTTC
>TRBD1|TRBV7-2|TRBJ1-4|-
CASSPNRGLGEKLFF
TGTGCCAGCAGCCCGAACAGGGGACTAGGGGAAAAACTGTTTTTT
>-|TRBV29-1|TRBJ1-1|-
CSVEVTGQKNTEAFF
TGCAGCGTTGAAGTAACCGGACAGAAGAACACTGAAGCTTTCTTT
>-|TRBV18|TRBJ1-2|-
CASSPQGQYGYTF
TGTGCCAGCTCACCACAGGGTCAATATGGCTACACCTTC
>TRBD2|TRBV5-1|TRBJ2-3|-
CASSLAASGGARIVTDTQYF
TGCGCCAGCAGCTTGGCGGCTAGCGGGGGGGCTCGTATTGTCACAGATACGCAGTATTTT
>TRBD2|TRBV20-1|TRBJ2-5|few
CSARLAVYQETQYF
TGCAGTGCTCGACTAGCGGTGTACCAAGAGACCCAGTACTTC
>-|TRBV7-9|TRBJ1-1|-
CASSQLTVVNTEAFF
TGTGCCAGCAGCCAACTGACCGTTGTGAACACTGAAGCTTTCTTT
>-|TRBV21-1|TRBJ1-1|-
CASSKGEGHTEAFF
TGTGCCAGCAGCAAGGGAGAGGGCCACACTGAAGCTTTCTTT
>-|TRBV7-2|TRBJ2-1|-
CASSLAPGPSSYNERFF
TGTGCCAGCAGCTTAGCCCCGGGGCCGAGCTCCTACAATGAGCGGTTCTTC
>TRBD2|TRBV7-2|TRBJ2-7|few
CASNLAGGTVPHEQYF
TGTGCCAGCAACTTAGCGGGGGGGACCGTCCCCCACGAGCAGTACTTC
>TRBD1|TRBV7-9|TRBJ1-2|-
CASSQRDSALGGYTF
TGTGCCAGCAGCCAGAGGGACAGTGCCCTCGGTGGCTACACCTTC
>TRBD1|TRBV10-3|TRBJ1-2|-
CAISYAGQGGDSYTF
TGTGCCATCAGTTACGCGGGACAGGGGGGAGATAGCTACACCTTC
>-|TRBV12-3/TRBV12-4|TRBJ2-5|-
CASSLIAEKGETQYF
TGTGCCAGCAGTCTCATAGCGGAAAAAGGAGAGACCCAGTACTTC
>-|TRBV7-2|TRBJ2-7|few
CASSLKVTYEQYF
TGTGCCAGCAGCCTAAAAGTTACCTACGAGCAGTACTTC
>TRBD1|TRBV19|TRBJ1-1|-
CASSPFGTGHDMNTEAFF
TGTGCCAGTAGTCCTTTCGGGACAGGGCATGACATGAACACTGAAGCTTTCTTT
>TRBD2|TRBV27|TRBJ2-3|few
CASKAGLAAFGNTQYF
TGTGCCAGCAAGGCGGGACTAGCGGCTTTCGGTAATACGCAGTATTTT
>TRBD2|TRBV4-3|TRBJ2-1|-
CASSQGAERGSYNEQFF
TGCGCCAGCAGCCAAGGGGCGGAGCGGGGGTCTTACAATGAGCAGTTCTTC
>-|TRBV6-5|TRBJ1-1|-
CASGLGIMNTEAFF
TGTGCCAGCGGCCTAGGGATAATGAACACTGAAGCTTTCTTT
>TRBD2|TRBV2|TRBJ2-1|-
CASSDPRGGSYNEQFF
TGTGCCAGCAGTGATCCCCGCGGGGGGTCCTACAATGAGCAGTTCTTC